This record looks at one TCR beta chain sequence and its context. This receptor's antigen is unknown. No much larger clone exists at a distance of one base, and base qualities are not known. The donors were included in the validation cohort of around 120 subjects, a group kept apart from the 666-subject first cohort. This record belongs to a study of cytomegalovirus exposure and HLA in healthy donors (TCRdb year 2017). Regarding the study in general: A later analysis indicated that the roughly 120 validation repertoires were generated on the platform also employed for the 650 to 850 repertoires of the first cohort. The study aimed to test whether signatures of past pathogen exposure could be identified by cataloging public T cell receptors. Along with the approximately 700-subject first cohort, a separate validation cohort of approximately 110 different subjects was used. High-throughput TCR immunosequencing, statistical association of individual TCRs with disease status, and machine learning were combined to predict cytomegalovirus infection status.

The CDR3 contains 15 residues, cysteine and phenylalanine counted. Left in the record is the CDR3 DNA by itself, 45 bases read in frame from the first base. The junction carries 14 bases between V and J, which are trimmed by 6 bases and 2 bases respectively. The germline V gene (reference sequence) gives CDR1 as MNHNY and CDR2 as SVGAGI. General findings and caveats noted by the study authors: Most TCR sequences were observed very rarely across donors, whereas some public TCRs were present in many individuals. Of the cluster scores, roughly 93% were above 0 in a later analysis, which found that TCRs clustered in the first cohort also tended to co-occur in the 130 or so validation repertoires. The classifier was reported to diagnose cytomegalovirus status with high specificity and sensitivity in both the original cohort and the validation cohort. In vitro tests confirmed that a few of the cytomegalovirus-associated TCR beta chains recognize cytomegalovirus antigens. The study gave a list of under 200 TCR beta chains associated with cytomegalovirus. A later analysis lacked HLA typing for the validation cohort, so it scored co-occurrence in that cohort across all 110 or so repertoires. According to the authors, the approach could potentially be generalized to other disease states and immunological phenotypes.

Libraries were built with the immunoSEQ multiplex PCR assay. As for how the authors treated the data: A statistical classification framework was built for diagnosing cytomegalovirus status from the catalog of TCR beta chain sequences. Sourced from immuneACCESS, this table was stored by TCRdb with only in-frame sequences that have V and J called. A share of the clones is absent; for the studies checked, an unresolved V gene accounts for under half, and the remainder has no known explanation. V and J calls and clone size are given by that table; D and trimming were obtained from the DNA. Here the sample has tens of thousands of clones; roughly 97% occur a single time. Of the sample, more than 2% is held by the ten largest clones.

Sequences were obtained from PBMCs. This sequence was found in a young man in good health and CMV-seronegative. The rearranged segments are TRBV6-6 and TRBJ1-5; matching of 6 bases hints at TRBD1 as the D gene. The CDR3 protein sequence reads: CASSRGGSGNQPQHF. The nucleotide sequence is given as TGTGCCAGCAGCCGAGGGGGTAGTGGCAATCAGCCCCAGCATTTT.